This T cell receptor beta chain was sequenced in a study of patients and donors after allogeneic stem cell transplantation. This clonotype was recorded at least ten times. TCRdb reprocessed the RT-PCR reads via MiXCR and lists one record per CDR3 protein. The sample yields approximately 200,000 distinct CDR3 sequences, less than 15% seen once. CDR1 is SGHAT and CDR2 is FQNNGV in the germline V gene. This CDR3 is built from 16 residues. V was clipped by 4 bases and J by 6 bases, with 19 bases between them. Sequenced sample: blood, either unsorted or a sorted T cell fraction (not recorded which). This TCR was recovered from a human donor who was either an allogeneic HSCT recipient or a stem cell or donor lymphocyte infusion donor (not recorded which). It is not recorded whose cells these are; they may come from a transplant donor. This chain uses TRBV11-2 with TRBJ1-5; maybe TRBD1 (6 bases). The CDR3 DNA reads as TGTGCCAGCAGCTCTAGAGGGACGGGGGGCCCTCAGCCCCAGCATTTT. Residues: CASSSRGTGGPQPQHF.